This TCR beta chain was documented in a study of OX40 agonist ivuxolimab in advanced cancers. Study details: The patients received ivuxolimab by intravenous route every 2 weeks at 0.01 to 10 mg/kg.

The study's findings and limits: At 0.1 to 3.0 mg/kg, clonal expansion of CD4+ and CD8+ blood T cells had occurred by week 6. Patients with a partial response at 0.1-3.0 mg/kg had among the lowest clonal expansion. Certain nonresponders likewise exhibited a low normalized T-cell clonal expansion.

Assay: immunoSEQ multiplex PCR; the TCRdb copy retains only in-frame clones and omits some. The sample yields nearly 25,000 clones, over 70% seen once. On this clone: Its antigen is as yet unknown.

Specimen: CD4+ or CD8+ T cells sorted from blood, collected in a trial of the OX40 agonist ivuxolimab. The sequence came from an adult with an advanced solid tumor such as melanoma, head and neck, liver or kidney cancer.

The CDR3 DNA follows: TGTGCCAGTAGTCTCGGACTATTCAATGAGCAGTTCTTC. This gives the protein CASSLGLFNEQFF. The J gene is TRBJ2-1, the V gene TRBV19; a weak D match, TRBD2 (6 bases). Between the trimmed V and J ends, which lost 5 bases and 6 bases, there was a span of 11 bases. The germline V gene has CDR1 LNHDA and CDR2 SQIVND (reference sequence). The CDR3 has 13 amino acids.